The 27 T cell receptor beta chains reported below all come from one sample, sequenced in a study of PD-1 blockade in classical Hodgkin lymphoma (dated by TCRdb to 2020 to 2022). Libraries came from the immunoSEQ multiplex PCR assay. Drawn from immuneACCESS, this table holds only the in-frame rearrangements with V and J called that TCRdb kept. Clones are partly lost; checked studies trace under half to an unresolved V gene and leave the rest unexplained. For this sample the table gives roughly 81,000 clones, of which 92% were detected only once. Roughly 3% of the sample is taken by the ten largest. What the time point label conveys for this sample: cycle 2 day 1 (C2D1) of nivolumab. Every trial patient had relapsed following autologous stem cell transplantation, and prior brentuximab vedotin exposure was what differed among cohorts A, B and C. Sequenced material: peripheral blood mononuclear cells (PBMCs), taken before the second cycle of nivolumab. Receptors were obtained from a human donor with classical Hodgkin lymphoma.

With respect to this clone: One junction end does not reproduce the germline sequence, and a read error may be involved. The rearrangement links TRBV6-1 to TRBJ2-7; possible D gene TRBD1, 8 bases. The CDR3 contains 14 residues. The germline V gene has CDR1 MNHNS and CDR2 SASEGT. The CDR3 DNA reads as TGTGCCAGCAGTGATGGGGGGGACAGGAGGCTTGGGAACTTC. Translation: CASSDGGDRRLGNF.

The chain joins TRBV7-9 to TRBJ2-3, with 7 bases fitting TRBD2. The V and J ends lost 5 bases and 4 bases, in that order; junction bases with no gene match: 9. Per germline, CDR1 SEHNR and CDR2 FQNEAQ (reference sequence). CDR3 length equals 15 residues. CDR3 nucleotide sequence: TGTGCCAGCAGCCGGACTAGTGGGACCCCAGATACGCAGTATTTT. It translates to CASSRTSGTPDTQYF.

The chain employs TRBV13 and TRBJ2-3, with a possible D match to TRBD2 (5 bases). Trimming cost V 0 bases and J 4 bases, with 8 bases left between them. The CDR3 has 14 residues. Germline CDR1 PRHDT, CDR2 FYEKMQ (reference sequence). CDR3 nucleotides: TGTGCCAGCAGCTTAGGCCGAGGGTCAGATACGCAGTATTTT. Amino acids: CASSLGRGSDTQYF.

V and J are TRBV11-3 and TRBJ1-1, with a possible D match to TRBD1 (5 bases). Per the germline V gene, CDR1 is SGHNT and CDR2 is YENEEA. The CDR3 loop spans 13 amino acids. Trimming took off 4 bases at V and 3 bases at J, with 9 bases between the two ends. For the CDR3, the DNA is TGTGCCAGCAGCTCCGGGACCCACACTGAAGCTTTCTTT. It yields the protein CASSSGTHTEAFF.

The gene calls are TRBV10-2 and TRBJ2-5; the D gene could be TRBD1 or TRBD2 (5 bases each). The tail of the sequence fits TRBJ2-7 better, so the J call may be wrong. Germline V gene data show CDR1 as WSHSY and CDR2 as SAAADI. This CDR3 has 13 amino acids. The CDR3 spells CASSERGVYEQYF. The CDR3 nucleotides are TGCGCCAGCAGTGAGAGGGGAGTTTACGAGCAGTACTTC.

The J gene is TRBJ2-2, the V gene TRBV6-5; D might be TRBD2 (5 bases). CDR3 length: 15 amino acids. Germline CDR1 reads MNHEY; CDR2 reads SVGAGI. V gave up 5 bases and J gave up 1 base, with 11 bases separating them. CDR3: CASSPLDWNTGELFF. Here the CDR3 DNA reads TGTGCCAGCAGTCCCCTGGACTGGAACACCGGGGAGCTGTTTTTT.

The table lists this clone with a few counts. The rearrangement uses TRBV2 and TRBJ1-1, with unresolved D. V was cut by 3 bases and J by 6 bases, with 8 bases left in between. The CDR3 runs 12 residues. The germline V gene encodes CDR1 SNHLY and CDR2 FYNNEI. The CDR3 DNA follows: TGTGCCAGCAGTGACCAGACCCCTGAAGCTTTCTTT. Protein sequence: CASSDQTPEAFF.

J is TRBJ2-2 and V is TRBV11-2; no clear D gene. The V gene's germline CDR1 is SGHAT and CDR2 FQNNGV. CDR3 length: 15 residues. V was trimmed by 4 bases and J by 2 bases, leaving 11 bases between them. CDR3 nucleotides: TGTGCCAGCAGCTCGACGACTGGTAACACCGGGGAGCTGTTTTTT. Encoded protein: CASSSTTGNTGELFF. The whole variable domain, remainder taken from reference TRBV11-2 and TRBJ2-2, is EAGVAQSPRYKIIEKRQSVAFWCNPISGHATLYWYQQILGQGPKLLIQFQNNGVVDDSQLPKDRFSAERLKGVDSTLKIQPAKLEDSAVYLCASSSTTGNTGELFFGEGSRLTVL.

The chain recombines TRBV9 with TRBJ1-2; 7 nucleotides align to TRBD1. The CDR3 runs to 15 residues. The V and J ends lost 4 bases and 7 bases, in that order; junction bases with no gene match: 13. Germline CDR1 is SGDLS and CDR2 is YYNGEE. CDR3 region: CASSPIVEGAGGYTF. The CDR3 nucleotides are TGTGCCAGCAGCCCAATAGTGGAGGGGGCCGGTGGCTACACCTTC. The variable domain in full, with the rest retrieved from reference TRBV9 and TRBJ1-2, is DSGVTQTPKHLITATGQRVTLRCSPRSGDLSVYWYQQSLDQGLQFLIQYYNGEERAKGNILERFSAQQFPDLHSELNLSSLELGDSALYFCASSPIVEGAGGYTFGSGTRLTVV.

The rearrangement joins TRBV30 to TRBJ2-7, with 7 bases matching TRBD1. CDR1 is GTSNPN, CDR2 SVGIG, per germline (reference sequence). V dropped 0 bases and J dropped 7; count of bases not matched to a gene: 6. CDR3 length: 13 amino acids. Here the CDR3 reads CAWSVRQGREQYF. In nucleotides, the CDR3 is TGTGCCTGGAGTGTCCGACAGGGCCGAGAGCAGTACTTC. Supplemented by reference TRBV30 and TRBJ2-7, the full variable domain reads SQTIHQWPATLVQPVGSPLSLECTVEGTSNPNLYWYRQAAGRGLQLLFYSVGIGQISSEVPQNLSASRPQDRQFILSSKKLLLSDSGFYLCAWSVRQGREQYFGPGTRLTVT.

V and J are TRBV30 and TRBJ1-2; unclear D gene. The CDR3 has 11 residues. Germline V gene data show CDR1 as GTSNPN and CDR2 as SVGIG (reference sequence). V lost 5 bases to trimming and J lost 6 bases, with 10 bases between them. The CDR3: CAWESIDGYTF. The CDR3 coding sequence is TGTGCCTGGGAATCAATAGATGGCTACACCTTC.

The chain couples TRBV30 to TRBJ2-7; D may be TRBD1 (5 bases). The CDR3 contains 13 residues. CDR1 and CDR2 from the germline V gene are GTSNPN and SVGIG (reference sequence). Trimming took off 3 bases at V and 3 bases at J, with 12 bases between the two ends. CDR3 residues: CAWRGDANYEQYF. In nucleotides, the CDR3 is TGTGCCTGGAGAGGGGATGCCAACTACGAGCAGTACTTC.

This clone was counted once. The chain is built from TRBV30 and TRBJ2-7; no clear D gene. Trimming removed 6 bases from V and 0 bases from J, with 21 bases in between. This CDR3 is built from 16 residues. Germline V gives CDR1 GTSNPN, CDR2 SVGIG (reference sequence). In DNA form, the CDR3 reads TGTGCCTGCGAGGACGGCTCCCCGTCCGTCTCCTACGAGCAGTACTTC. Protein: CACEDGSPSVSYEQYF.

The chain employs TRBV9 and TRBJ2-5; 8 bases line up with TRBD1. V trimming: 0 bases; J trimming: 4 bases; junction bases outside the gene matches: 5. The CDR3 covers 15 residues. Germline loops: CDR1 SGDLS, CDR2 YYNGEE. The DNA of the CDR3 is TGTGCCAGCAGCGTAGGGACAGGGCTTGGAGAGACCCAGTACTTC. As protein: CASSVGTGLGETQYF.

The gene calls are TRBV28 and TRBJ2-3; possible D gene TRBD2, 6 bases. The CDR3 is 16 amino acids. CDR1 and CDR2 (germline): MDHEN, SYDVKM. V lost 7 bases, J lost 3 bases, and 20 bases lay in between. The DNA for the CDR3 is TGTGCCAGCAATTTCGGACAACTCCGGGGGACAGATACGCAGTATTTT. It codes for CASNFGQLRGTDTQYF.

The gene calls are TRBV9 and TRBJ2-3; D gene uncertain. V lost 2 bases and J lost 0, with 10 bases in between. The CDR3 runs 15 residues. Germline CDR1 reads SGDLS; CDR2 reads YYNGEE. The CDR3 sequence is CASSVRLLSTDTQYF. The CDR3 nucleotides are TGTGCCAGCAGCGTTAGACTGCTAAGCACAGATACGCAGTATTTT.

This sequence joins TRBV11-2 and TRBJ2-3, with TRBD2 identical over 11 bases. Trimming removed 0 bases from V and 2 bases from J; junction bases left unmatched: 4. The CDR3 runs 17 residues. The germline gives CDR1 SGHAT, CDR2 FQNNGV. DNA for the CDR3: TGTGCCAGCAGCTTAGAGGCTAGCGGGAGGAACACAGATACGCAGTATTTT. Residues: CASSLEASGRNTDTQYF.

The sample holds one count of this clone. The chain joins TRBV19 to TRBJ2-1; TRBD2 agrees at 9 bases. V was pared by 6 bases and J by 8 bases, with 11 bases of the junction left unmatched. Germline V CDR1 and CDR2: LNHDA, SQIVND (reference sequence). CDR3 length equals 15 residues. The CDR3 DNA reads as TGTGCCAGTAGGAGGGGACTAGCACTAGCCTATGAGCAGTTCTTC. It encodes CASRRGLALAYEQFF. Together with reference TRBV19 and TRBJ2-1, the CDR3 gives the full variable domain: DGGITQSPKYLFRKEGQNVTLSCEQNLNHDAMYWYRQDPGQGLRLIYYSQIVNDFQKGDIAEGYSVSREKKESFPLTVTSAQKNPTAFYLCASRRGLALAYEQFFGPGTRLTVL.

V usage is TRBV20-1 and J usage is TRBJ2-1; D not certain. Trimming took 5 bases from V and 8 from J, leaving 10 bases between them. CDR1 and CDR2 from the germline V gene are DFQATT and SNEGSKA (reference sequence). The CDR3 totals 11 residues. Here the CDR3 DNA reads TGCAGTGCTTCCTCGTTAGATGAGCAGTTCTTC. Protein product: CSASSLDEQFF.

This clone was picked up one time. J is TRBJ1-2 and V is TRBV4-1; D might be TRBD1 (5 bases). The germline V gene encodes CDR1 MGHRA and CDR2 YSYEKL. Trimming removed 0 bases from V and 4 bases from J, with 9 bases in between. The CDR3 loop spans 14 amino acids. DNA of the CDR3: TGCGCCAGCAGCCAAGACCAGGGTCGCTATGGCTACACCTTC. Translating it yields CASSQDQGRYGYTF.

As to this clone: At one boundary the junction diverges from the germline segment, which might be a read error. The genes are TRBV30 and TRBJ1-2, with D maybe TRBD1 (5 bases). CDR1 and CDR2 (germline): GTSNPN, SVGIG (reference sequence). The CDR3 extends over 11 amino acids. The CDR3 sequence is CAWSVLRDERF. The CDR3 bases are TGTGCCTGGAGTGTATTGAGGGACGAGAGATTC.

The rearrangement uses TRBV7-9 and TRBJ2-5; TRBD2 matches 14 bases. The CDR3 runs to 19 residues. V gave up 4 bases and J gave up 1 base; unmatched junction bases: 11. Germline V gives CDR1 SEHNR, CDR2 FQNEAQ (reference sequence). CDR3 nucleotide sequence: TGTGCCAGCAGCTGGGGACTAGCGGGAGACCCAAACCTCCAAGAGACCCAGTACTTC. It translates to CASSWGLAGDPNLQETQYF.

This CDR3 is CASSLAGKNTEAFF. DNA of the CDR3: TGCGCCAGCAGCTTAGCCGGGAAAAACACTGAAGCTTTCTTT. The V gene is TRBV5-1, the J gene TRBJ1-1; D is uncertain. The V and J ends lost 2 bases and 2 bases respectively, with 10 bases between them. Germline loops: CDR1 SGHRS, CDR2 YFSETQ. The CDR3 is made up of 14 amino acids. The variable domain in full, completed from reference TRBV5-1 and TRBJ1-1, reads KAGVTQTPRYLIKTRGQQVTLSCSPISGHRSVSWYQQTPGQGLQFLFEYFSETQRNKGNFPGRFSGRQFSNSRSEMNVSTLELGDSALYLCASSLAGKNTEAFFGQGTRLTVV.

The chain joins TRBV7-8 to TRBJ2-7; TRBD2 matches at 11 bases. J gave up 5 bases and V 6 bases, and 9 bases lay outside the gene matches. The CDR3 runs 15 residues. Germline CDR1 is SGHVS and CDR2 is FQNEAQ. The CDR3 protein is CASRPTSGSTHEQYF. The DNA for the CDR3 is TGTGCCAGCAGACCAACTAGCGGGAGTACCCACGAGCAGTACTTC. Together with reference TRBV7-8 and TRBJ2-7, the CDR3 gives the full variable domain: GAGVSQSPRYKVAKRGQDVALRCDPISGHVSLFWYQQALGQGPEFLTYFQNEAQLDKSGLPSDRFFAERPEGSVSTLKIQRTQQEDSAVYLCASRPTSGSTHEQYFGPGTRLTVT.

The chain is built from TRBV6-1 and TRBJ1-4; D gene ambiguous. The CDR3 is 14 residues long. The germline V gene encodes CDR1 MNHNS and CDR2 SASEGT. V was trimmed by 3 bases and J by 8 bases, leaving 13 bases between them. The CDR3 nucleotides read TGTGCCAGCAGTGATGGGAGAAGGGCAGAAAAACTGTTTTTT. Its protein is CASSDGRRAEKLFF.

This chain connects TRBV15 to TRBJ2-5; D not resolved. Trimming removed 3 bases at V and 5 bases at J, with 7 bases between. The CDR3 spans 12 residues. The germline CDR1 and CDR2 sequences are LNHNV and YYDKDF (reference sequence). In DNA, the CDR3 is TGTGCCACCAGCAGGGACGGTGAGACCCAGTACTTC. This gives the protein CATSRDGETQYF.

The V gene is TRBV10-1, the J gene TRBJ2-2, with D tentatively TRBD1 or TRBD2 (6 bases each). Germline-derived CDR1 and CDR2 are WNHNN and SYGVQD (reference sequence). The CDR3 runs 15 residues. V lost 3 bases and J 1 base, leaving 9 bases between the germline ends. CDR3 sequence reads: CASSEKGGNTGELFF. The CDR3 region has the DNA TGCGCCAGCAGTGAAAAGGGGGGGAACACCGGGGAGCTGTTTTTT.